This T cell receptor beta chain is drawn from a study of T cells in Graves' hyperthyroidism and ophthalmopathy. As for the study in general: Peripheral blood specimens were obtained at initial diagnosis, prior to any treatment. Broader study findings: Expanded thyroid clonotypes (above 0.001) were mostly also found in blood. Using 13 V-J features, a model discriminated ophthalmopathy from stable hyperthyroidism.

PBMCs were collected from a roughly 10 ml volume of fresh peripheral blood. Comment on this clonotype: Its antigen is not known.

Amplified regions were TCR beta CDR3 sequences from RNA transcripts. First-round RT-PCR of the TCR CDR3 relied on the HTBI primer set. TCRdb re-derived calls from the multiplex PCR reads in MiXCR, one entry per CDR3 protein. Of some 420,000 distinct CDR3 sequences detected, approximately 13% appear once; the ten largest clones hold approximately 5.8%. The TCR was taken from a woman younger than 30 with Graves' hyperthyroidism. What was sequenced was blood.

The CDR3 region has the DNA TGTGCCAGCAGAGGGCCGGGACTAGCGGGCCGGAATGAGCAGTTCTTC. It translates to CASRGPGLAGRNEQFF. The chain employs TRBV6-1 and TRBJ2-1; 12 nucleotides align to TRBD2. This CDR3 contains 16 residues. J gave up 7 bases and V 6 bases, and 10 bases lay outside the gene matches. CDR1 and CDR2 from the germline V gene are MNHNS and SASEGT.